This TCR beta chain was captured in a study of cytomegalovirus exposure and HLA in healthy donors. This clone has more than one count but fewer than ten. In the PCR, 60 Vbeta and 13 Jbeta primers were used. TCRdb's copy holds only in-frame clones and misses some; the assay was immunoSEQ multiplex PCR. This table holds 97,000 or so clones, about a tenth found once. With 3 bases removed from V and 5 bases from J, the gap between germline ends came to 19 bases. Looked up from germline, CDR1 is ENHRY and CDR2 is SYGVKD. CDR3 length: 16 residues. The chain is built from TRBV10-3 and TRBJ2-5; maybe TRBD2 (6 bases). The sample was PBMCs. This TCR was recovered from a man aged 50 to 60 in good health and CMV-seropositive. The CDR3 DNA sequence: TGTGCCATCAGTGACCCAGGGCAGGGAGGAGGGGAGACCCAGTACTTC. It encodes CAISDPGQGGGETQYF.